The present T cell receptor beta chain was sequenced within a study of shared clonotypes between healthy human individuals. Study-wide background: Each donor's CD8 memory used one plate, CD8 naive two, each CD4 subset three. Study observations and caveats: Across a handful of donors, naive CD4 shared roughly 5.1%, naive CD8 over 3%, memory CD4 roughly 2.5%, memory CD8 around 0.36%. Owing to a small donor count, the genetic and exposure-history diversity represented was limited.

Naivety among CD8 cells was defined by CD45RO negativity and positive CCR7 selection, thereby excluding terminally differentiated effector memory CD45RA+ cells. Study donors comprised healthy, HIV-negative adults devoid of recent acute infection or vaccination. V shed 0 bases and J 0 bases; nucleotides not matched to a gene: 9. There are 19 residues in the CDR3. The germline V gene encodes CDR1 LGHNA and CDR2 YNFKEQ. A word on this clone: Its antigen is not known.

Using immunoSEQ multiplex PCR, the repertoire was profiled, and TCRdb retains in-frame clones only, with some absent. The table shows some 2,100,000 clones, with 90% to 95% occurring only once. The receptor's source is a man aged 18 to 35 in good health. Some clones in this sample may be carry-over from other donors' samples. What was sequenced was naive CD8+ T cells from PBMCs. The chain carries TRBV4-2 and TRBJ2-4, with 9 nucleotides matching TRBD1. The CDR3 protein is CASSQENRGPRVAKNIQYF. The CDR3 bases are TGTGCCAGCAGCCAAGAAAACAGGGGGCCCCGGGTAGCCAAAAACATTCAGTACTTC.